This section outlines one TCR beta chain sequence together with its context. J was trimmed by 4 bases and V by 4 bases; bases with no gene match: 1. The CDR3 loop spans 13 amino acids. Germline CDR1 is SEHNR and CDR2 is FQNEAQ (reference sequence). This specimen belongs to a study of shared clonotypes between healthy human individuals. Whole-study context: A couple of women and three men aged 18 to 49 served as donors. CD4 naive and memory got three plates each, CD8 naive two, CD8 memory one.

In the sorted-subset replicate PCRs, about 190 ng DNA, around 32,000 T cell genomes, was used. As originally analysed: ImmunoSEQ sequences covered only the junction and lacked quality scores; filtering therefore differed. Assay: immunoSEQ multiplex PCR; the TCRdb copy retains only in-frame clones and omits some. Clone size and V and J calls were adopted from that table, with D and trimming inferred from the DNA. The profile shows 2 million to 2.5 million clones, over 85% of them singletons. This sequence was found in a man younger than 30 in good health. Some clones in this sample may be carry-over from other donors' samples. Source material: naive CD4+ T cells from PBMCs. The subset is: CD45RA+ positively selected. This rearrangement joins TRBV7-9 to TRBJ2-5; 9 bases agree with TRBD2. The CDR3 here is CASSSREGETQYF. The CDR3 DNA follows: TGTGCCAGCAGCTCGCGGGAGGGAGAGACCCAGTACTTC.